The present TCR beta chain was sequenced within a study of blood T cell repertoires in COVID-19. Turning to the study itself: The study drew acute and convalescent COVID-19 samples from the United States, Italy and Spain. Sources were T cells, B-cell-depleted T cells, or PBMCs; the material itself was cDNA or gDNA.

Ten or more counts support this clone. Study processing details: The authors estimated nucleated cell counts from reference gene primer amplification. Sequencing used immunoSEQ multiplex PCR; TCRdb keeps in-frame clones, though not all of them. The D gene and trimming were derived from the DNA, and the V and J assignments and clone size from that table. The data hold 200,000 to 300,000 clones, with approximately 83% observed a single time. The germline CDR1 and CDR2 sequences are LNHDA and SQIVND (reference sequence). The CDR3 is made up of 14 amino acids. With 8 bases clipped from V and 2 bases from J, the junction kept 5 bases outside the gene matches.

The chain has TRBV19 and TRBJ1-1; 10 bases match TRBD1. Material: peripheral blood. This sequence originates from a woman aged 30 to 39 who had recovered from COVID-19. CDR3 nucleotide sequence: TGTGCCAGTTCGACAGGGGGCTTTAACACTGAAGCTTTCTTT. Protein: CASSTGGFNTEAFF.